The subject of this entry is one TCR beta chain. As yet, its antigen is unknown. The method was immunoSEQ multiplex PCR; TCRdb's version includes in-frame clones alone and lacks a portion of them. The table records around 94,000 clones, approximately 94% of them present only once. The data are from a study of cytomegalovirus exposure and HLA in healthy donors. Turning to the study itself: The 95 to 150 validation repertoires, a later analysis reported, used the same platform as the approximately 670 first-cohort repertoires. General study findings and limits: Cytomegalovirus status, reportedly, was diagnosed with high specificity and sensitivity by the classifier. The study recorded more than 150 TCR beta chains that were cytomegalovirus-associated.

Per germline, CDR1 ENHRY and CDR2 SYGVKD. The CDR3 totals 12 residues. Between the trimmed V and J ends, which lost 5 bases and 5 bases, there was a span of 9 bases. The chain is built from TRBV10-3 and TRBJ1-1; no definite D call. This receptor was identified in a woman aged 18-30 years in good health and CMV-seronegative. Sequencing input: PBMCs. The CDR3 here is CAISLGGTEAFF. In DNA form, the CDR3 reads TGTGCCATCAGTCTCGGAGGGACTGAAGCTTTCTTT.